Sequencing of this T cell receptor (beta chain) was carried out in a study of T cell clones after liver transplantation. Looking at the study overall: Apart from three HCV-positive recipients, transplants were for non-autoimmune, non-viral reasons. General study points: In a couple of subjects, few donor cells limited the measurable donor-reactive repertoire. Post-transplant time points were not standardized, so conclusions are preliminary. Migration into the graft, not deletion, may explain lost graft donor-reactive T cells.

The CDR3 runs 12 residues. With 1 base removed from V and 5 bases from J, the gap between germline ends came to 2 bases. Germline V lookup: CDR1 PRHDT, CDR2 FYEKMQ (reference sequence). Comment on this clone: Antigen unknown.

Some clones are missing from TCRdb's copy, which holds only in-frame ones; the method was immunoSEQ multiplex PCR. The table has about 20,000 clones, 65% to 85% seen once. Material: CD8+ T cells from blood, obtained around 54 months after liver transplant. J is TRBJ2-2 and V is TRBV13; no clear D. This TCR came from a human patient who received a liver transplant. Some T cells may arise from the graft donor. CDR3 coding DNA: TGTGCCAGCAGCTTAGTGACCGGGGAGCTGTTTTTT. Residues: CASSLVTGELFF.